Each of the 4 T cell receptor beta chains below was sequenced from the same sample in a study of blood T cell repertoires in COVID-19. Clones were sequenced by immunoSEQ multiplex PCR, and TCRdb holds only the in-frame ones, with some missing. Found here are over 25,000 clones, around 84% of them singletons; the top ten hold about 14%. The sequenced sample consisted of peripheral blood. The source is a human donor in a cohort sampled during active COVID-19.

The chain is built from TRBV5-4 and TRBJ2-7; D remains unclear. The CDR3 extends over 13 amino acids. Germline CDR1 is SGHNT and CDR2 is YYREEE (reference sequence). Trimming cost V 3 bases and J 4 bases, with 11 bases left between them. The CDR3 loop is CASSSNPVYEQYF. The CDR3 nucleotides are TGTGCCAGCAGCTCCAACCCGGTTTACGAGCAGTACTTC. Combining the CDR3 with reference TRBV5-4 and TRBJ2-7 gives the whole variable domain ETGVTQSPTHLIKTRGQQVTLRCSSQSGHNTVSWYQQALGQGPQFIFQYYREEENGRGNFPPRFSGLQFPNYSSELNVNALELDDSALYLCASSSNPVYEQYFGPGTRLTVT.

The rearrangement uses TRBV7-9 and TRBJ1-1; D might be TRBD1 (5 bases). Germline V lookup: CDR1 SEHNR, CDR2 FQNEAQ (reference sequence). V was cut by 1 base and J by 1 base, with 7 bases left in between. The CDR3 spans 14 residues. CDR3 DNA: TGTGCCAGCAGCTTAGACACAGGGAACACTGAAGCTTTCTTT. Translation gives CASSLDTGNTEAFF.

V usage is TRBV5-1 and J usage is TRBJ1-2, with no clear D. Trimming cost V 2 bases and J 8 bases, with 13 bases left between them. The V gene's germline CDR1 is SGHRS and CDR2 YFSETQ. The CDR3 length is 13 residues. The CDR3 protein is CASSFQGESGYTF. In DNA, the CDR3 is TGCGCCAGCAGCTTCCAAGGAGAATCGGGCTACACCTTC.

The rearrangement uses TRBV7-9 and TRBJ2-7; 7 bases map to TRBD2. The V segment lost 2 bases and the J segment 2 bases; nucleotides outside the gene matches: 3. Germline V gene data show CDR1 as SEHNR and CDR2 as FQNEAQ (reference sequence). This CDR3 comprises 14 residues. CDR3 sequence: CASSLLADTYEQYF. DNA of the CDR3: TGTGCCAGCAGCTTACTAGCGGACACCTACGAGCAGTACTTC.